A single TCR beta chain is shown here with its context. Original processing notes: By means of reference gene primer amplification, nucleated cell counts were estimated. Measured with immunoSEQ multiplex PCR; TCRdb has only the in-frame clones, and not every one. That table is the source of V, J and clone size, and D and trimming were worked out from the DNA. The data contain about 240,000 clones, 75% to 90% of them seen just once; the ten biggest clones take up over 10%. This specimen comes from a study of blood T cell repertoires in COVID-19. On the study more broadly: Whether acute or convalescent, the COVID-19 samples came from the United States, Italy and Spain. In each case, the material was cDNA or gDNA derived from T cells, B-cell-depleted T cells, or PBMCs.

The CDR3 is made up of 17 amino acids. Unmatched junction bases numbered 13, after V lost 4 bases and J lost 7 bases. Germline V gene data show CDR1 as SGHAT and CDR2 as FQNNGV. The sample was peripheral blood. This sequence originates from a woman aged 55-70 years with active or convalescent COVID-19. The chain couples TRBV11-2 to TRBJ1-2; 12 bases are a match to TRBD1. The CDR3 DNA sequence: TGTGCCAGCAGCTCGCGTCCCGGGACAGGGGGCGCGGGTGGCTACACCTTC. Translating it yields CASSSRPGTGGAGGYTF.